A single sample is the source of the 16 T cell receptor beta chains below, sequenced in a study of T cell responses to AZD1222 COVID-19 vaccine. Method: immunoSEQ multiplex PCR; TCRdb's copy keeps in-frame clones and lacks some. The sample gives some 200,000 clones, roughly 93% of which show up once; roughly 0.99% is in the top ten. The sequences come from peripheral blood, collected on day 0 of AZD1222 vaccination. The source of these receptors is an adult in good health.

This chain uses TRBV18 with TRBJ2-5, with D unclear. The CDR3 has 15 residues. Germline CDR1 and CDR2: KGHSH and LQKENI. V lost 3 bases and J lost 4, with 15 bases in between. The CDR3 protein is CASSPIVGFLETQYF. The CDR3 coding sequence is TGTGCCAGCTCACCTATAGTGGGGTTCTTAGAGACCCAGTACTTC.

The chain is built from TRBV7-2 and TRBJ1-2, with D maybe TRBD1 (6 bases). CDR3 length equals 16 residues. Trimming removed 5 bases at V and 0 bases at J, with 16 bases between. CDR1 is SGHTA and CDR2 is FQGNSA in the germline V gene. This chain's CDR3 is CASSPIGGLANYGYTF. The CDR3 DNA is TGTGCCAGCAGCCCAATCGGGGGGCTAGCTAACTATGGCTACACCTTC.

DNA of the CDR3: TGCGCCAGCAGCGACAGGAATTCACCCCTCCACTTT. Protein sequence: CASSDRNSPLHF. The V gene is TRBV4-3, the J gene TRBJ1-6, with D perhaps TRBD1 (6 bases). Germline V gene sequence: CDR1 LGHNA, CDR2 YSLEER. V lost 5 bases and J lost 7, with 6 bases in between. The CDR3 is 12 amino acids.

This clone was counted once. This chain joins TRBV19 and TRBJ2-2; no definite D call. The CDR3 extends over 15 amino acids. The V gene lost 3 bases and the J gene lost 6 bases, with 14 bases spanning the gap. CDR1 and CDR2 (germline): LNHDA, SQIVND (reference sequence). In nucleotides, the CDR3 is TGTGCCAGTAGTATTTCTTCCAGGCTAGCCGGGGAGCTGTTTTTT. This encodes CASSISSRLAGELFF.

The DNA of the CDR3 is TGTGCCAGCACCCCGGAGGGGGAGATGAACACTGAAGCTTTCTTT. Its protein product is CASTPEGEMNTEAFF. The chain combines TRBV9 with TRBJ1-1, with TRBD1 as a possible D gene (6 bases). V was pared by 6 bases and J by 0 bases, with 15 bases between. Germline values: CDR1 SGDLS, CDR2 YYNGEE. CDR3 length: 15 residues.

This chain uses TRBV4-3 with TRBJ1-4; D may be TRBD1 (5 bases). The CDR3 length is 16 residues. Germline assignment: CDR1 LGHNA and CDR2 YSLEER. Trimming stripped 0 bases from V and 4 bases from J, with 12 bases between. The DNA of the CDR3 is TGCGCCAGCAGCCAAGACGGACGGGGGGATAATGAAAAACTGTTTTTT. This gives the protein CASSQDGRGDNEKLFF.

This rearrangement joins TRBV27 to TRBJ2-7, with 8 nucleotides matching TRBD1. The J segment lost 5 bases and the V segment lost 2 bases, leaving 11 bases of the junction unmatched. This CDR3 is 16 amino acids long. Germline V lookup: CDR1 MNHEY, CDR2 SMNVEV (reference sequence). The CDR3 region is CASSLRERQGRDEQYF. CDR3 bases: TGTGCCAGCAGTTTAAGGGAAAGACAGGGGCGGGACGAGCAGTACTTC.

The J gene is TRBJ1-1, the V gene TRBV4-3; D unclear. The CDR3 length is 15 residues. V was shortened by 0 bases and J by 3 bases, with 11 bases between the two germline ends. Germline assignment: CDR1 LGHNA and CDR2 YSLEER. The CDR3 sequence is CASSQDAGGYTEAFF. For the CDR3, the DNA is TGCGCCAGCAGCCAAGATGCAGGAGGGTACACTGAAGCTTTCTTT.

The chain joins TRBV10-3 to TRBJ2-2, with TRBD1 matching 9 bases. The CDR3 has 13 residues. The trim removed 9 bases at V and 3 bases at J, leaving 2 bases unmatched. Germline CDR1 and CDR2: ENHRY and SYGVKD. The CDR3 DNA is TGTGCCATGTGGACAGGGGACACCGGGGAGCTGTTTTTT. Its translation: CAMWTGDTGELFF.

The genes are TRBV24-1 and TRBJ2-3, with 8 bases that match TRBD1. The CDR3 is 13 amino acids. Germline V gene sequence: CDR1 KGHDR, CDR2 SFDVKD. Trimming cost V 10 bases and J 4 bases; bases outside gene matches: 6. The CDR3 bases are TGTGCCACAGCGACAGGGGAGGCAGATACGCAGTATTTT. It encodes CATATGEADTQYF.

The chain joins TRBV5-1 to TRBJ2-2, with no clear D. CDR1 and CDR2 (germline): SGHRS, YFSETQ. Trimming left V 4 bases short and J 2 bases short, with 6 bases between. This CDR3 spans 13 amino acids. The CDR3 nucleotides read TGCGCCAGCAGCAGGATAAACACCGGGGAGCTGTTTTTT. Encoded protein: CASSRINTGELFF.

This clone was observed a single time. The CDR3 sequence: CATPPLADTQYF. The DNA for the CDR3 is TGTGCCACACCACCCCTAGCAGATACGCAGTATTTT. This chain joins TRBV11-2 and TRBJ2-3; D ambiguous. This CDR3 comprises 12 residues. Germline CDR1 is SGHAT and CDR2 is FQNNGV. V dropped 10 bases and J dropped 4 bases, with 12 bases sitting between them.

This rearrangement joins TRBV12-3 or TRBV12-4 to TRBJ2-7; possible D gene TRBD1, 5 bases. This CDR3 has 13 amino acids. Trimming shortened V by 4 bases and J by 5 bases, and 12 bases separated the two germline ends. The CDR3 here is CASSYIRVHEQYF. The CDR3 nucleotides are TGTGCCAGCAGTTACATCAGGGTACACGAGCAGTACTTC.

The V gene is TRBV6-6, the J gene TRBJ1-1; 11 bases align to TRBD1. The CDR3 is 15 residues long. Losses at the gene ends were 2 bases for V and 1 base for J; bases not matched to a gene: 0. Germline V gene lookup returns CDR1 MNHNY and CDR2 SVGAGI (reference sequence). The CDR3 nucleotides read TGTGCCAGCAGTTACGGGACAGGGGGGAACACTGAAGCTTTCTTT. This gives the protein CASSYGTGGNTEAFF.

This clone was detected only a few times. The chain recombines TRBV24-1 with TRBJ2-3; D is undetermined. The germline V gene has CDR1 KGHDR and CDR2 SFDVKD. The CDR3 is 15 amino acids. V dropped 3 bases and J dropped 6 bases, with 15 bases sitting between them. CDR3 residues: CATSDMHGVVDTQYF. Here the CDR3 DNA reads TGTGCCACCAGTGATATGCATGGAGTAGTGGATACGCAGTATTTT.

This chain joins TRBV11-1 and TRBJ1-6; TRBD1 aligns across 8 bases. V lost 2 bases to trimming and J lost 9 bases; unmatched junction nucleotides: 6. The V gene's germline CDR1 is SGHAT and CDR2 FQDESV (reference sequence). The CDR3 is made up of 15 amino acids. The CDR3 DNA reads as TGTGCCAGCAGCTTAAGGCAGGGGGCGGCTTCACCCCTCCACTTT. This translates into CASSLRQGAASPLHF. The full variable domain, rest sourced from reference TRBV11-1 and TRBJ1-6, is EAEVAQSPRYKITEKSQAVAFWCDPISGHATLYWYRQILGQGPELLVQFQDESVVDDSQLPKDRFSAERLKGVDSTLKIQPAELGDSAMYLCASSLRQGAASPLHFGNGTRLTVT.